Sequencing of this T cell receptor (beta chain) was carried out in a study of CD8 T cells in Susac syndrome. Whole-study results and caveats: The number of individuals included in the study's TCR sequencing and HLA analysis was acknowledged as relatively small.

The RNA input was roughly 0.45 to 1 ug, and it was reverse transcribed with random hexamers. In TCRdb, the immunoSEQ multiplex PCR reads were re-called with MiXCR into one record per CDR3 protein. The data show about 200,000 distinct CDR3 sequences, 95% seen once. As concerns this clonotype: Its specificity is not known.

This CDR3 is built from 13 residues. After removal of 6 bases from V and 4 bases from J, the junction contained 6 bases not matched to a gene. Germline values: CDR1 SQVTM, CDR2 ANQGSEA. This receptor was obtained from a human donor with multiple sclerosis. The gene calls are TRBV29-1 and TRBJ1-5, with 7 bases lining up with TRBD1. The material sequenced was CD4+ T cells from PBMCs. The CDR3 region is CSVAGQENQPQHF. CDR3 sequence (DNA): TGCAGCGTCGCCGGACAGGAAAATCAGCCCCAGCATTTT.